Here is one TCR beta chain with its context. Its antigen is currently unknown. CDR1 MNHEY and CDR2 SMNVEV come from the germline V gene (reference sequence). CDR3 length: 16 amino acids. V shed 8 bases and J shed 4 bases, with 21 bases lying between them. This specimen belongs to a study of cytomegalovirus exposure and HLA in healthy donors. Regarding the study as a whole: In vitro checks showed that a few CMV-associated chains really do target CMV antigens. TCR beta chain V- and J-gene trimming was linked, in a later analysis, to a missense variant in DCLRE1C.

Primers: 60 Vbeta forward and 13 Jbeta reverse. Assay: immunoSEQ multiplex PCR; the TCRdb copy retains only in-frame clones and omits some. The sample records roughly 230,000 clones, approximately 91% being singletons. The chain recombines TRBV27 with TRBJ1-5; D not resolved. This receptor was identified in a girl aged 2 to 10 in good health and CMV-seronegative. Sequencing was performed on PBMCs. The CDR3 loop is CASGYQRRGGNQPQHF. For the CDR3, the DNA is TGTGCCAGCGGCTATCAACGACGCGGAGGGAATCAGCCCCAGCATTTT.